This is a list of T cell receptor beta chains from one sample in a study of T-cell reconstitution after alpha-beta-depleted transplantation in children. TCRdb re-analysed the PCR reads in MiXCR, keeping a single row per CDR3 protein. The table includes approximately 500,000 distinct CDR3 sequences, roughly 10% detected once. Sample: PBMCs, taken before TCRalphabeta/CD19-depleted stem cell transplant. Receptors originate from a child younger than 10 with inherited bone marrow failure, due to receive a stem cell transplant. CDR3s include the opening cysteine and the closing phenylalanine or tryptophan. The D gene is left open where the match is weak. Not all rows give a size; the values are once, few, many and, for expanded clones, a class.

J	V	D	size	DNA	CDR3
TRBJ2-5	TRBV4-1	-	many	TGCGCCAGCAGCCAAGATAGCGAAGAGACCCAGTACTTC	CASSQDSEETQYF
TRBJ2-7	TRBV7-8	TRBD2	-	TGTGCCAGCAGTACAGGACTAGCGGGAGTTCGGGAGCAGTACTTC	CASSTGLAGVREQYF
TRBJ2-7	TRBV27	TRBD1	many	TGTGCCAGCACCCCTATGGCAGGGGGCTCCTACGAGCAGTACTTC	CASTPMAGGSYEQYF
TRBJ2-7	TRBV29-1	TRBD2	many	TGCAGCGTTGGTATTGAGCGGGGCGCCTACGAGCAGTACTTC	CSVGIERGAYEQYF
TRBJ2-1	TRBV7-8	-	many	TGTGCCAGCACCCTAGTGGGGGGTGAGCAGTTCTTC	CASTLVGGEQFF
TRBJ2-2	TRBV29-1	TRBD1	-	TGCAGTGGAAACCCCTCACTGCAACCGGGACAGGGCTGCGGCGGGGAGCTGTTTTTT	CSGNPSLQPGQGCGGELFF
TRBJ2-6	TRBV28	-	many	TGTGCCAGCAGTTACCAAAGCTACAACGTCCTGACTTTC	CASSYQSYNVLTF
TRBJ2-1	TRBV9	-	many	TGTGCCAGCAGCACACGCGACGGGACTCCCAATGAGCAGTTCTTC	CASSTRDGTPNEQFF
TRBJ2-7	TRBV12-3/TRBV12-4	-	few	TGTGCCAGCAGTTTGTGGGGGAGTGCGTACGAGCAGTACTTC	CASSLWGSAYEQYF
TRBJ2-7	TRBV6-1	-	many	TGTGCCAGCAGTCCCATCGTCGGGGGAGCTCCAGGCGAGCAGTACTTC	CASSPIVGGAPGEQYF
TRBJ1-2	TRBV29-1	-	many	TGCAGCGTAACAGGGCTTAATGGCTACACCTTC	CSVTGLNGYTF
TRBJ2-7	TRBV10-3	TRBD2	-	TGTGCCATCACCAAAGGCCGGGAGGACGAGCAGTACTTC	CAITKGREDEQYF
TRBJ2-3	TRBV10-1	-	many	TGCGCCAGCAGTCGAACGTACACAGATACGCAGTATTTT	CASSRTYTDTQYF
TRBJ2-1	TRBV6-2/TRBV6-3	TRBD2	few	TGTGCCAGCAGTTCTCCGGGACTAGCGGGAGGTTCGAGCTCCTACAATGAGCAGTTCTTC	CASSSPGLAGGSSSYNEQFF
TRBJ1-4	TRBV12-3/TRBV12-4	-	many	TGTGCCAGCAGTTTACGGGCCCTGATCCCCTCGACGGGAAAACTGTTTTTT	CASSLRALIPSTGKLFF
TRBJ2-1	TRBV25-1	-	many	TGTGCCAGCAGTGTGAGGGGGCAGTTCTTC	CASSVRGQFF
TRBJ2-2	TRBV20-1	-	many	TGCAGTGCTATACCCTACACCGGGGAGCTGTTTTTT	CSAIPYTGELFF
TRBJ2-1	TRBV30	-	few	TGTGCCTGGAGTCCATCGTTTAGGAGTGAGCAGTTCTTC	CAWSPSFRSEQFF
TRBJ2-1	TRBV4-3	-	many	TGCGCCAGCAGCCAAGTGATCACTTATGAGCAGTTCTTC	CASSQVITYEQFF
TRBJ2-1	TRBV10-3	-	many	TGTGCCATCAGTGAAGGGGGTAGGTGGAATGAGCAGTTCTTC	CAISEGGRWNEQFF
TRBJ2-1	TRBV29-1	TRBD2	many	TGCAGCGTCTTGACTAGCGGGAGTTCCAATGAGCAGTTCTTC	CSVLTSGSSNEQFF
TRBJ1-6	TRBV3-1	-	many	TGTGCCAGCAGCCAAGAACGGGAGTATAATTCACCCCTCCACTTT	CASSQEREYNSPLHF
TRBJ1-5	TRBV7-8	TRBD1	-	TGTGCCAGCAGTTGGGACAGGGGGAGTCAGCCCCAGCATTTT	CASSWDRGSQPQHF
TRBJ2-3	TRBV27	TRBD2	many	TGTGCCAGCAGTTCTCTAGCGGGTGATACGCAGTATTTT	CASSSLAGDTQYF
TRBJ2-7	TRBV27	TRBD1	-	TGTGCCAGCAGTGGGACAGGGGGCGTCTACGAGCAGTACTTC	CASSGTGGVYEQYF
TRBJ2-3	TRBV24-1	-	many	TGTGCCACCAGTGATTTTGGAGGCACAGATACGCAGTATTTT	CATSDFGGTDTQYF
TRBJ2-1	TRBV12-3/TRBV12-4	TRBD2	many	TGTGCCAGCAGTTTAGTCCATGGCGGGAGGGAGAACAATGAGCAGTTCTTC	CASSLVHGGRENNEQFF
TRBJ1-1	TRBV3-1	-	many	TGTGCCAGCAGCCAAGAAGGACAGCTTGAAGCTTTCTTT	CASSQEGQLEAFF
TRBJ1-1	TRBV12-3/TRBV12-4	-	many	TGTGCCAGCAGCGTCCTTTATATGAACACTGAAGCTTTCTTT	CASSVLYMNTEAFF
TRBJ2-5	TRBV29-1	TRBD2	-	TGCAGCGTTGGGGGGGGGGAGACCCAGTACTTC	CSVGGGETQYF
TRBJ2-3	TRBV7-9	TRBD2	many	TGTGCCAGCAGCTCAGGGACTAGCAGCACAGATACGCAGTATTTT	CASSSGTSSTDTQYF
TRBJ2-1	TRBV29-1	-	many	TGCAGCGTTGAATTGGCGGACTCGAGCTTC	CSVELADSSF
TRBJ2-3	TRBV29-1	-	few	TGCAGCGTTACCCTTAACGGGGATACGCAGTATTTT	CSVTLNGDTQYF
TRBJ2-1	TRBV13	TRBD2	-	TGTGCCAGCGGATTAGCGGGAGTCTACAATGAGCAGTTCTTC	CASGLAGVYNEQFF
TRBJ1-5	TRBV20-1	TRBD1	many	TGCAGTGCTCACACAGGGGGAGTTTACAATCAGCCCCAGCATTTT	CSAHTGGVYNQPQHF
TRBJ1-4	TRBV15	-	many	TGTGCCACCAGCCCTCGGGACGGGAATGAAAAACTGTTTTTT	CATSPRDGNEKLFF
TRBJ2-7	TRBV30	-	few	TGTGCCTGGAGGGGGCTATACGGAACCTACGAGCAGTACTTC	CAWRGLYGTYEQYF
TRBJ1-5	TRBV19	-	many	TGTGCCAGTAGTATTGGGAATCAGCCCCAGCATTTT	CASSIGNQPQHF
TRBJ2-2	TRBV6-2/TRBV6-3	-	many	TGTGCCAGCAGTTCCAGAGAGGGCCGCGGCACCGGGGAGCTGTTTTTT	CASSSREGRGTGELFF
TRBJ2-3	TRBV5-1	TRBD1	many	TGCGCCAGCTTTAACCGGGACAGGGGTAGCACAGATACGCAGTATTTT	CASFNRDRGSTDTQYF
TRBJ2-7	TRBV29-1	-	many	TGCAGCGTTGTAGTCCCTAAGGAGCAGTACTTC	CSVVVPKEQYF
TRBJ2-1	TRBV27	TRBD1	many	TGTGCCAGCAGTTTAATCGGGACAGAGTCCTACAATGAGCAGTTCTTC	CASSLIGTESYNEQFF
TRBJ2-5	TRBV2	TRBD2	-	TGTGCCAGCAGTAATAGCGGGAGCGGAGAGACCCAGTACTTC	CASSNSGSGETQYF
TRBJ2-5	TRBV12-3/TRBV12-4	-	many	TGTGCCAGCAGCCAGAGACAAGAGACCCATTACTTC	CASSQRQETHYF
TRBJ2-7	TRBV20-1	-	-	TGCAGAATAGGCCCTCGGCCCGAGCAGTACTTC	CRIGPRPEQYF
TRBJ2-3	TRBV4-3	-	few	TGCGCCAGCAGCCATGAGAGCGGGTGGGGCACAGATACGCAGTATTTT	CASSHESGWGTDTQYF